Listed below are T cell receptor beta chains from one sample, sequenced in a study of early T cells in non-severe SARS-CoV-2 infection. From the 5' RACE reads, TCRdb called clonotypes with MiXCR, one entry per CDR3 protein. The repertoire consists of fewer than 40,000 distinct CDR3 sequences, with 7% to 7.5% occurring once and the leading ten covering around an eighth. The sequencing here drew on whole blood, taken at baseline. All receptors come from an adult who was a healthcare worker with PCR-confirmed SARS-CoV-2 infection or an uninfected control (not recorded which). Each CDR3 is given with its conserved first and last residue. Each record gives: J gene, V gene, CDR3 protein.

TRBJ2-3	TRBV25-1	CASSGLSTDTQYF
TRBJ2-1	TRBV12-3/TRBV12-4	CASRTSGSLGNEQFF
TRBJ2-1	TRBV10-3	CAIRSGTGDNEQFF
TRBJ2-7	TRBV12-3/TRBV12-4	CASSLEGTPRGEQYF
TRBJ2-1	TRBV4-1	CASSQDPLIAGYNEQFF
TRBJ1-3	TRBV30	CAWSVLISGNTIYF
TRBJ1-2	TRBV6-1	CASSERALIYGYTF
TRBJ2-5	TRBV7-6	CASSQTGLETQYF
TRBJ2-2	TRBV7-9	CATGPPWAGELFF
TRBJ2-3	TRBV4-1	CASSQDRGISTDTQYF
TRBJ2-5	TRBV29-1	CSVVRGSRVGETQYF
TRBJ2-5	TRBV4-3	CASSRDRGLETQYF
TRBJ2-1	TRBV4-3	CASSQDRGTSPYNEQFF
TRBJ1-1	TRBV10-3	CAIAASTVGSEAFF
TRBJ2-1	TRBV20-1	CSARDSGKSKFF
TRBJ2-7	TRBV20-1	CSAGGVLFRSSYEQYF
TRBJ1-4	TRBV7-9	CASSLSTDRTVFF
TRBJ1-2	TRBV7-9	CAISDRKNNYGYTF
TRBJ2-7	TRBV11-2	CASTLGVAYEQYF
TRBJ2-1	TRBV20-1	CSATGLAAYYNEQFF
TRBJ1-5	TRBV6-1	CASSGDRSNQPQHF
TRBJ2-3	TRBV3-1	CASSQDPRTGDTQYF
TRBJ2-3	TRBV20-1	CSARDRENTQYF
TRBJ2-5	TRBV5-6	CASSLDNQETQYF
TRBJ2-5	TRBV2	CASRTVETQYF
TRBJ1-1	TRBV28	CASSFRVGRGTEAFF
TRBJ2-1	TRBV20-1	CSARSASSQTNEQFF